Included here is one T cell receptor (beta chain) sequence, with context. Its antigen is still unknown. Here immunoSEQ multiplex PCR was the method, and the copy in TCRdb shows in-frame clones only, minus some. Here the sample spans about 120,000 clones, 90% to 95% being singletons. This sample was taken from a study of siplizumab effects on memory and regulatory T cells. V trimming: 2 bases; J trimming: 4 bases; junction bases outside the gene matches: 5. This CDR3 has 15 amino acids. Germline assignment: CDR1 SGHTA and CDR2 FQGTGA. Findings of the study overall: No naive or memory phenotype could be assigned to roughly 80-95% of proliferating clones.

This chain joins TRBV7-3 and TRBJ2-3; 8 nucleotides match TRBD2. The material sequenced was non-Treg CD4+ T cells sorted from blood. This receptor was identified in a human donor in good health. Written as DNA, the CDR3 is TGTGCCAGCAGCTTAGGTGGGCGGGAGGCAGATACGCAGTATTTT. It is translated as CASSLGGREADTQYF.